The text below deals with one T cell receptor (beta chain). Its antigen is undetermined. This entry is derived from a study of siplizumab effects on memory and regulatory T cells. Some clones are missing from TCRdb's copy, which holds only in-frame ones; the method was immunoSEQ multiplex PCR. The sample lists approximately 110,000 clones, approximately 94% seen once, with about 0.32% in the top ten. Study-wide results and caveats: The authors mapped only a minor fraction of alloreactive clones to unstimulated subsets. Unstimulated naive T cells seemed to show more diversity than memory cells did, and they also seemed to be among the major contributors to the alloresponse.

The CDR3 runs to 14 residues. Trimming took 4 bases from V and 0 from J, leaving 9 bases between them. Germline V gene sequence: CDR1 SNHLY, CDR2 FYNNEI. The chain couples TRBV2 to TRBJ1-1; a possible D gene is TRBD1 (5 bases). This TCR came from a human donor in good health. Sequenced material: CD4+ T cells sorted from blood. The CDR3 reads CASSGDGMNTEAFF. The CDR3 coding sequence is TGTGCCAGCAGTGGGGACGGAATGAACACTGAAGCTTTCTTT.